This T cell receptor beta chain was captured by sequencing in a study of vaccination and CD4 T cells after COVID-19. Turning to the study itself: A CEFX pool, an HIV-1 Nef pool, or no peptide went to control cultures.

An Oncomine TCR Beta short-read assay was used to sequence the DNA from cultured CD4+ T cells. MiXCR was run by TCRdb on the PCR reads, yielding one entry per CDR3 protein. The sample yields approximately 12,000 distinct CDR3 sequences, roughly two fifths seen once. This clonotype was recorded a few times. Its target is unknown. The CDR3 spans 13 residues. Per the germline V gene, CDR1 is SGHNT and CDR2 is YENEEA. Trimming pared 4 bases from V and 3 bases from J, leaving 9 bases between. As to treatment: approximately 9-day PBMC culture with coronavirus spike peptide pools or control peptides (ViraFEST assay).

The sequence was collected from a human donor with COVID-19. The sample was cultured CD4+ T cells from blood. J is TRBJ2-5 and V is TRBV11-3, with D uncertain. The CDR3 protein is CASSYRPKETQYF. The CDR3, as DNA: TGTGCCAGCAGCTACCGCCCGAAAGAGACCCAGTACTTC. The variable domain in full, with the rest retrieved from reference TRBV11-3 and TRBJ2-5, is EAGVVQSPRYKIIEKKQPVAFWCNPISGHNTLYWYLQNLGQGPELLIRYENEEAVDDSQLPKDRFSAERLKGVDSTLKIQPAELGDSAVYLCASSYRPKETQYFGPGTRLLVL.